This T cell receptor (beta chain) is from a study of Tregs in tolerant kidney transplant recipients. Method: immunoSEQ multiplex PCR; TCRdb's copy keeps in-frame clones and lacks some. The table has about 100,000 clones, around 87% seen once; the top ten hold more than 0.3%. Findings of the study overall: This study did not directly address biological reproducibility.

To note about this clone: Its antigen is unknown.

The CDR3 is 15 residues long. V shed 2 bases and J 7 bases; nucleotides not matched to a gene: 5. In germline, CDR1 is SGHTS, CDR2 YDEGEE. The source material was CD4+ T cells from blood, sampled before the transplant. The rearrangement joins TRBV5-8 to TRBJ1-4, with 10 bases lining up with TRBD1. The TCR comes from a human donor who received a combined kidney and bone marrow transplant. CDR3 amino acids: CASSLTRDRGEKLFF. CDR3 nucleotide sequence: TGTGCCAGCAGCTTAACCCGGGACAGGGGTGAAAAACTGTTTTTT.